This T cell receptor (beta chain) was observed in a study of blood T cells in healthy people across ages. Primers used in a second PCR of roughly 6 to 11 cycles were a sample-barcoded 5' primer and a J-beta primer mix. TCRdb used MiXCR to reprocess the 5' RACE reads, holding one entry per CDR3 protein. Among about 1.7 million distinct CDR3 sequences listed, approximately 28% were seen once. From germline, CDR1 is MNHEY and CDR2 SVGAGI. CDR3 length: 14 amino acids. This clonotype was counted between two and nine times. This could be a read error, since a much larger clone is one nucleotide away. The source is a woman aged 25 to 39 in good health. This chain joins TRBV6-5 and TRBJ2-5; D ambiguous. Input material: blood. CDR3 in amino acids: CTSSYVGDQETQYF. For the CDR3, the DNA is TGTACCAGCAGTTACGTGGGTGACCAAGAGACCCAGTACTTC.